A single sample is the source of the 15 T cell receptor beta chains below, sequenced in a study of breast tumors, draining lymph nodes, adjacent tissues. Samples came from axillary lymph nodes draining the breast cancer. TCRdb passed the multiplex PCR reads through MiXCR, listing each CDR3 protein once. Of roughly 130,000 distinct CDR3 sequences listed, 20% are singletons. The sample was axillary lymph node tissue. The receptors were gathered from a female donor with breast cancer. Some clones in this sample may be carry-over from other donors' samples.

This clonotype showed up many times. The chain carries TRBV19 and TRBJ2-1, with D possibly TRBD1 on 5 matching bases. Germline CDR1 and CDR2: LNHDA and SQIVND (reference sequence). V was cut by 6 bases and J by 0 bases, with 9 bases left in between. The length of the CDR3 is 14 residues. CDR3 amino acids: CASRRTSSYNEQFF. The CDR3 coding sequence is TGTGCCAGTAGAAGGACATCCTCCTACAATGAGCAGTTCTTC.

This clonotype was detected a few times. This chain uses TRBV28 with TRBJ1-4; 10 nucleotides line up with TRBD1. After removal of 8 bases from V and 4 bases from J, the junction contained 10 bases not matched to a gene. Germline CDR1 and CDR2: MDHEN and SYDVKM. The CDR3 is made up of 16 amino acids. CDR3 sequence (DNA): TGTGCCAGCGGACCGGGACAGGGGATCGGTAATGAAAAACTGTTTTTT. It translates to CASGPGQGIGNEKLFF.

Many counts were recorded for this clonotype. The chain links TRBV7-9 to TRBJ2-3; 10 nucleotides line up with TRBD2. V dropped 4 bases and J dropped 4; count of bases not matched to a gene: 5. Looked up from germline, CDR1 is SEHNR and CDR2 is FQNEAQ (reference sequence). The CDR3 sequence is 15 residues long. CDR3 DNA: TGTGCCAGCAGCTCACTAGCGGGGAGTGCAGATACGCAGTATTTT. Its translation is CASSSLAGSADTQYF.

This clonotype was seen repeatedly, ten times or more. This chain joins TRBV5-1 and TRBJ2-1; TRBD1 is a possible D gene (6 bases). The CDR3 spans 14 residues. Germline CDR1 and CDR2: SGHRS and YFSETQ. Trimming removed 0 bases at V and 4 bases at J, with 8 bases between. CDR3: CASSLGTAYNEQFF. The CDR3 nucleotides read TGCGCCAGCAGCTTGGGGACAGCGTACAATGAGCAGTTCTTC. Full variable domain (missing parts from reference TRBV5-1 and TRBJ2-1): KAGVTQTPRYLIKTRGQQVTLSCSPISGHRSVSWYQQTPGQGLQFLFEYFSETQRNKGNFPGRFSGRQFSNSRSEMNVSTLELGDSALYLCASSLGTAYNEQFFGPGTRLTVL.

Ten or more counts support this clonotype. This chain connects TRBV6-5 to TRBJ2-3, with unresolved D. CDR3 length: 15 amino acids. Trimming removed 3 bases at V and 0 bases at J, with 10 bases between. Germline loops: CDR1 MNHEY, CDR2 SVGAGI. For the CDR3, the DNA is TGTGCCAGCAGTTATACTCGCGGCAGCACAGATACGCAGTATTTT. Translating gives CASSYTRGSTDTQYF.

Ten or more counts support this clonotype. The CDR3 DNA reads as TGTGCCAGCAGTGAATTACAAGGCCTTGAAAAACTGTTTTTT. Protein: CASSELQGLEKLFF. The chain joins TRBV6-1 to TRBJ1-4, with D hard to call. The CDR3 loop spans 14 amino acids. The V gene's germline CDR1 is MNHNS and CDR2 SASEGT. The V end was cut by 2 bases, the J end by 7 bases, with 11 bases between.

This clonotype was counted ten times or more. V and J are TRBV20-1 and TRBJ1-6; TRBD1 might be the D (5 bases). The V end lost 0 bases, the J end lost 9 bases, and 6 bases lay between the germline ends. CDR1 and CDR2 (germline): DFQATT, SNEGSKA (reference sequence). The CDR3 runs to 12 residues. Here the CDR3 reads CSAREQGSPLHF. DNA of the CDR3: TGCAGTGCTAGAGAGCAGGGTTCACCCCTCCACTTT.

The chain uses TRBV6-1 and TRBJ2-3; D could derive from TRBD1 or TRBD2 (5 bases each). The CDR3 spans 15 residues. Trimming removed 7 bases from V and 5 bases from J, with 19 bases in between. Germline CDR1 and CDR2: MNHNS and SASEGT. CDR3 loop: CASTLATGGGDTQYF. The CDR3 nucleotides are TGTGCCAGCACCCTAGCAACGGGTGGGGGAGATACGCAGTATTTT.

This clonotype was counted at least ten times. This chain joins TRBV7-6 and TRBJ2-7; unclear D gene. This CDR3 is built from 13 residues. Trimming removed 6 bases from V and 0 bases from J, with 9 bases in between. Germline CDR1 reads SGHVS; CDR2 reads FNYEAQ. The CDR3 spells CASSPRSSYEQYF. In nucleotides, the CDR3 is TGTGCCAGCAGTCCGCGGAGCTCCTACGAGCAGTACTTC.

This clonotype was observed a few times. The chain recombines TRBV10-3 with TRBJ2-4; D unresolved. CDR3 size: 14 residues. Germline assignment: CDR1 ENHRY and CDR2 SYGVKD. V was cut by 0 bases and J by 7 bases, with 10 bases left in between. Written as DNA, the CDR3 is TGTGCCATCAGTGAGTCGGGAAGATTCAACATTCAGTACTTC. It yields the protein CAISESGRFNIQYF.

Comment on this clonotype: A much larger clone lies a single base off, so this may be a read error. The rearrangement uses TRBV11-1 and TRBJ2-3; 13 bases are a match to TRBD2. The V gene end was trimmed by 4 bases and the J gene end by 3 bases; junction bases not matched to a gene: 4. CDR3 length: 16 amino acids. Looked up from germline, CDR1 is SGHAT and CDR2 is FQDESV (reference sequence). CDR3 protein: CASSWTSGRRTDTQYF. Here the CDR3 DNA reads TGTGCCAGCAGCTGGACTAGCGGGAGACGGACAGATACGCAGTATTTT. Full variable domain (missing parts from reference TRBV11-1 and TRBJ2-3): EAEVAQSPRYKITEKSQAVAFWCDPISGHATLYWYRQILGQGPELLVQFQDESVVDDSQLPKDRFSAERLKGVDSTLKIQPAELGDSAMYLCASSWTSGRRTDTQYFGPGTRLTVL.

V usage is TRBV6-1 and J usage is TRBJ2-7; 7 nucleotides match TRBD1. The junction had 5 bases not matched to a gene; V was cut back by 6 bases and J by 0 bases. CDR3 length: 14 amino acids. CDR1 is MNHNS and CDR2 is SASEGT in the germline V gene. CDR3 region: CASRTRQGSYEQYF. CDR3 sequence (DNA): TGTGCCAGCAGAACCCGACAGGGCTCCTACGAGCAGTACTTC.

The J gene is TRBJ2-7, the V gene TRBV28, with a tentative D call TRBD1 (6 bases). Trimming removed 6 bases at V and 2 bases at J, with 20 bases between. CDR3 length: 16 amino acids. The germline V gene has CDR1 MDHEN and CDR2 SYDVKM. CDR3 nucleotides: TGTGCCAGCAGACTCGCCGGGACACAATACCCCTACGAGCAGTACTTC. Protein product: CASRLAGTQYPYEQYF.

This clonotype was recorded at least ten times. The rearrangement uses TRBV5-1 and TRBJ1-4; D uncertain. The CDR3 sequence is 15 residues long. The V end lost 6 bases, the J end lost 0 bases, and 12 bases lay between the germline ends. Germline-derived CDR1 and CDR2 are SGHRS and YFSETQ. The CDR3 coding sequence is TGCGCCAGCAAGTTCCGACCTTCAACTAATGAAAAACTGTTTTTT. Translating gives CASKFRPSTNEKLFF.

This clonotype was counted at least ten times. The V gene is TRBV5-1, the J gene TRBJ2-7; 10 positions agree with TRBD1. Germline CDR1 SGHRS, CDR2 YFSETQ. V was pared by 4 bases and J by 1 base, with 5 bases of the junction left unmatched. There are 15 residues in the CDR3. CDR3 sequence: CASSERQGASYEQYF. Here the CDR3 DNA reads TGCGCCAGCAGCGAACGACAGGGGGCTTCCTACGAGCAGTACTTC.